One and the same sample provided the 29 T cell receptor beta chains below, sequenced in a study of CD8+ T cells in alopecia areata. RNA was isolated and reverse transcribed to cDNA, the sequencing template. Sequencing was performed with immunoSEQ multiplex PCR; in TCRdb, only in-frame clones are kept and a portion is missing. Here the sample spans more than 85,000 clones, around 55% being singletons. The treatment was: oral pan-JAK inhibitor, 5-10 mg twice daily. Specimen: CD8+ T cells sorted from blood, collected at week 4, from a patient treated with tofacitinib. The receptors shown here come from a human donor with alopecia areata.

This chain links TRBV9 with TRBJ2-1; no firm D call. The germline V gene encodes CDR1 SGDLS and CDR2 YYNGEE. Between the trimmed V and J ends, which lost 4 bases and 4 bases, there was a span of 12 bases. CDR3 size: 14 residues. The CDR3 sequence: CASSPSGPYNEQFF. CDR3 DNA sequence: TGTGCCAGCAGCCCGTCCGGACCGTACAATGAGCAGTTCTTC.

This clone was counted only a few times. The V call is TRBV4-1, the J call TRBJ2-7; 7 positions match TRBD1. This CDR3 is built from 13 residues. Trimming cost V 4 bases and J 6 bases; bases outside gene matches: 6. Germline assignment: CDR1 MGHRA and CDR2 YSYEKL. As DNA, the CDR3 is TGCGCCAGCAGCCTAAGACAGGGCTTCGAGCAGTACTTC. Amino acid sequence: CASSLRQGFEQYF.

This clone showed up just a few times. The chain links TRBV4-3 to TRBJ1-2; 10 nucleotides align to TRBD1. The junction had 10 bases not matched to a gene; V was cut back by 5 bases and J by 7 bases. The CDR3 extends over 15 amino acids. Germline values: CDR1 LGHNA, CDR2 YSLEER. The CDR3 is CASSEDRGLGGGYTF. The DNA for the CDR3 is TGCGCCAGCAGCGAGGACAGGGGGTTGGGAGGTGGCTACACCTTC.

V is TRBV28 and J is TRBJ1-5; D remains unclear. The V end lost 3 bases, the J end lost 7 bases, and 13 bases lay between the germline ends. The CDR3 covers 14 residues. The germline V gene has CDR1 MDHEN and CDR2 SYDVKM. For the CDR3, the DNA is TGTGCCAGCAGTTTGTCTGGAGGCGGCCAGCCCCAGCATTTT. Protein sequence: CASSLSGGGQPQHF.

This chain joins TRBV5-1 and TRBJ2-3; TRBD2 aligns across 11 bases. Germline CDR1 is SGHRS and CDR2 is YFSETQ. J gave up 2 bases and V 4 bases, and 9 bases lay outside the gene matches. CDR3 length: 17 residues. DNA for the CDR3: TGCGCCAGCAGCCTACGGACTAGCGGGTCAGACACAGATACGCAGTATTTT. This sequence encodes CASSLRTSGSDTDTQYF. Looking up the rest from reference TRBV5-1 and TRBJ2-3 gives the full variable domain: KAGVTQTPRYLIKTRGQQVTLSCSPISGHRSVSWYQQTPGQGLQFLFEYFSETQRNKGNFPGRFSGRQFSNSRSEMNVSTLELGDSALYLCASSLRTSGSDTDTQYFGPGTRLTVL.

This clone was picked up a small number of times. V and J are TRBV14 and TRBJ2-7; D is unclear. The germline V gene encodes CDR1 SGHDN and CDR2 FVKESK. Trimming pared 0 bases from V and 2 bases from J, leaving 2 bases between. This CDR3 is 12 amino acids long. CDR3 in amino acids: CASSQDPYEQYF. Here the CDR3 DNA reads TGTGCCAGCAGCCAAGACCCCTACGAGCAGTACTTC.

This clone was observed a single time. The rearrangement uses TRBV5-1 and TRBJ1-1, with D uncertain. Trimming took 2 bases from V and 5 from J, leaving 13 bases between them. Germline values: CDR1 SGHRS, CDR2 YFSETQ. The CDR3 covers 14 residues. CDR3 amino acids: CASSLRGSGTEAFF. The CDR3 DNA follows: TGCGCCAGCAGCTTACGCGGGAGTGGGACTGAAGCTTTCTTT.

This clone was recorded a few times. The rearrangement uses TRBV27 and TRBJ2-7; 7 bases align to TRBD2. Germline CDR1 MNHEY, CDR2 SMNVEV (reference sequence). J was trimmed by 6 bases and V by 2 bases; bases with no gene match: 4. This CDR3 has 13 residues. DNA of the CDR3: TGTGCCAGCAGTTTAGGGCGGGGGACCGAGCAGTACTTC. Translated: CASSLGRGTEQYF.

CDR3 loop: CASSEGTGKETQYF. The CDR3 DNA sequence: TGTGCCAGCAGCGAAGGGACAGGGAAGGAGACCCAGTACTTC. The V call is TRBV7-9, the J call TRBJ2-5; 9 bases are shared with TRBD1. The V gene end was trimmed by 5 bases and the J gene end by 5 bases; junction bases not matched to a gene: 6. The germline V gene has CDR1 SEHNR and CDR2 FQNEAQ (reference sequence). There are 14 residues in the CDR3. The variable domain in full, with the rest retrieved from reference TRBV7-9 and TRBJ2-5, is DTGVSQNPRHKITKRGQNVTFRCDPISEHNRLYWYRQTLGQGPEFLTYFQNEAQLEKSRLLSDRFSAERPKGSFSTLEIQRTEQGDSAMYLCASSEGTGKETQYFGPGTRLLVL.

This clone has only a few counts. The CDR3 nucleotides are TGTGCCAGCAGCTTAGGTGGCGCCGCGACAGGGGATTACACAGATACGCAGTATTTT. The encoded protein is CASSLGGAATGDYTDTQYF. The V and J genes are TRBV7-6 and TRBJ2-3, with 8 bases identical to TRBD1. Trimming cost V 1 base and J 2 bases; bases outside gene matches: 14. Germline V lookup: CDR1 SGHVS, CDR2 FNYEAQ. The CDR3 spans 19 residues.

This chain uses TRBV27 with TRBJ2-3; D perhaps matches TRBD1 (6 bases). Trimming stripped 8 bases from V and 0 bases from J, with 15 bases between. Per the germline V gene, CDR1 is MNHEY and CDR2 is SMNVEV (reference sequence). CDR3 length: 15 residues. CDR3 nucleotide sequence: TGTGCCAGCGGAACAGGGTACTATAGCACAGATACGCAGTATTTT. Translating it yields CASGTGYYSTDTQYF.

The chain employs TRBV6-6 and TRBJ2-4, with 7 bases lining up with TRBD1. Trimming cost V 5 bases and J 3 bases; bases outside gene matches: 7. Germline CDR1 reads MNHNY; CDR2 reads SVGAGI (reference sequence). There are 15 residues in the CDR3. CDR3 sequence (DNA): TGTGCCAGCAGTGCCAGGGGGTGGGGCAAAAACATTCAGTACTTC. Protein product: CASSARGWGKNIQYF.

J is TRBJ2-5 and V is TRBV4-1, with TRBD1 as a possible D gene (6 bases). The CDR3 extends over 16 amino acids. V was clipped by 10 bases and J by 7 bases, with 28 bases between them. From germline, CDR1 is MGHRA and CDR2 YSYEKL. This chain's CDR3 is CATSPISADRGGTQYF. In nucleotides, the CDR3 is TGCGCCACTTCACCAATCAGCGCAGATAGAGGGGGGACCCAGTACTTC.

This rearrangement joins TRBV29-1 to TRBJ2-3, with a weak D call TRBD2 (5 bases). There are 15 residues in the CDR3. Looked up from germline, CDR1 is SQVTM and CDR2 is ANQGSEA. Trimming removed 2 bases at V and 0 bases at J, with 12 bases between. For the CDR3, the DNA is TGCAGCGTTGAACTGGCGGACTCTAGCACAGATACGCAGTATTTT. Translating gives CSVELADSSTDTQYF.

The chain employs TRBV4-2 and TRBJ2-7; tentatively, D is TRBD2 (5 bases). Germline CDR1 and CDR2: LGHNA and YNFKEQ. V was cut by 2 bases and J by 0 bases, with 8 bases left in between. This CDR3 comprises 14 residues. DNA of the CDR3: TGTGCCAGCAGCCAACAGCGGTTCTCCTACGAGCAGTACTTC. It encodes CASSQQRFSYEQYF.

The gene calls are TRBV9 and TRBJ2-5, with 7 bases matching TRBD2. V trimming: 3 bases; J trimming: 2 bases; junction bases outside the gene matches: 13. Germline V gives CDR1 SGDLS, CDR2 YYNGEE. The CDR3 sequence is 17 residues long. This chain's CDR3 is CASSAVGIGLGQETQYF. The CDR3 DNA reads as TGTGCCAGCAGCGCCGTGGGTATAGGACTAGGTCAAGAGACCCAGTACTTC.

The V and J genes are TRBV27 and TRBJ1-6; TRBD1 matches 9 bases. The germline CDR1 and CDR2 sequences are MNHEY and SMNVEV (reference sequence). With 6 bases clipped from V and 9 bases from J, the junction kept 6 bases outside the gene matches. CDR3 length equals 14 residues. CDR3 DNA: TGTGCCAGCAGGATGGGACAGGGAGGTTCACCCCTCCACTTT. Protein: CASRMGQGGSPLHF.

The V gene is TRBV7-9, the J gene TRBJ2-3; TRBD2 might be the D (5 bases). The V end lost 3 bases, the J end lost 3 bases, and 19 bases lay between the germline ends. The CDR3 contains 17 residues. Looked up from germline, CDR1 is SEHNR and CDR2 is FQNEAQ (reference sequence). The CDR3 nucleotides read TGTGCCAGCAGCTTCAAGACGCGGGCCACTCTTACAGATACGCAGTATTTT. Translating it yields CASSFKTRATLTDTQYF.

The chain combines TRBV28 with TRBJ1-1; D might be TRBD1 (5 bases). The CDR3 is 12 amino acids. Trimming left V 3 bases short and J 7 bases short, with 9 bases between. Germline loops: CDR1 MDHEN, CDR2 SYDVKM. The CDR3 bases are TGTGCCAGCAGTTTGACAGCTCGTGAAGCTTTCTTT. It is translated as CASSLTAREAFF.

The DNA for the CDR3 is TGTGCCAGCAGCGTAGGGGATCAGAACACCGGGGAGCTGTTTTTT. Translated, it gives CASSVGDQNTGELFF. J is TRBJ2-2 and V is TRBV9, with D hard to call. Per the germline V gene, CDR1 is SGDLS and CDR2 is YYNGEE. V shed 0 bases and J shed 1 base, with 7 bases lying between them. This CDR3 has 15 residues. The variable domain in full, completed from reference TRBV9 and TRBJ2-2, reads DSGVTQTPKHLITATGQRVTLRCSPRSGDLSVYWYQQSLDQGLQFLIQYYNGEERAKGNILERFSAQQFPDLHSELNLSSLELGDSALYFCASSVGDQNTGELFFGEGSRLTVL.

The table lists this clone with a few counts. V and J are TRBV28 and TRBJ2-1, with D possibly being TRBD2 (6 bases). Germline values: CDR1 MDHEN, CDR2 SYDVKM. CDR3 length equals 14 residues. Trimming removed 5 bases from V and 8 bases from J, with 16 bases in between. CDR3 loop: CASSPFRDFDEQFF. Here the CDR3 DNA reads TGTGCCAGCAGTCCATTTCGGGACTTCGATGAGCAGTTCTTC.

J is TRBJ1-1 and V is TRBV5-4; no firm D call. Per the germline V gene, CDR1 is SGHNT and CDR2 is YYREEE (reference sequence). There are 14 residues in the CDR3. V was pared by 2 bases and J by 3 bases, with 11 bases between. In DNA form, the CDR3 reads TGTGCCAGCAGCTTAGGACTCGGTTACACTGAAGCTTTCTTT. This gives the protein CASSLGLGYTEAFF.

This clone ranks as medium-sized (0.01 to 0.1%). V and J are TRBV7-8 and TRBJ2-1, with D unclear. The V gene lost 5 bases and the J gene lost 7 bases, with 18 bases spanning the gap. The length of the CDR3 is 15 residues. CDR1 and CDR2 (germline): SGHVS, FQNEAQ. The CDR3 DNA is TGTGCCAGCAGCACCCCAAGGGAAGGGCGTAATGAGCAGTTCTTC. It encodes CASSTPREGRNEQFF.

The gene calls are TRBV5-6 and TRBJ1-1, with D possibly being TRBD1 (5 bases). CDR1 is SGHDT, CDR2 YYEEEE, per germline. V dropped 5 bases and J dropped 3 bases, with 11 bases sitting between them. This CDR3 region has 13 residues. The CDR3 nucleotides read TGTGCCAGCAGGTATACAGGAGACACTGAAGCTTTCTTT. Translated: CASRYTGDTEAFF.

This clone was picked up many times. In DNA, the CDR3 is TGCGCCAGCAGCCAAGAACGGGGTAACTATGGCTACACCTTC. Its translation: CASSQERGNYGYTF. The chain couples TRBV4-3 to TRBJ1-2; D is undetermined. CDR1 is LGHNA, CDR2 YSLEER, per germline. Deletions cut 0 bases from V and 1 base from J, with 6 bases between. This CDR3 comprises 14 residues.

The rearrangement joins TRBV4-1 to TRBJ1-2; no reliable D call. The germline V gene has CDR1 MGHRA and CDR2 YSYEKL. The CDR3 has 15 residues. Deletions cut 1 base from V and 4 bases from J, with 13 bases between. The CDR3: CASSQGPSTGYGYTF. Written as DNA, the CDR3 is TGCGCCAGCAGCCAAGGGCCCTCCACCGGCTATGGCTACACCTTC.

V usage is TRBV7-9 and J usage is TRBJ2-1; 11 nucleotides match TRBD1. Trimming removed 1 base from V and 6 bases from J; junction bases left unmatched: 2. CDR3 length: 15 residues. Germline loops: CDR1 SEHNR, CDR2 FQNEAQ (reference sequence). Here the CDR3 reads CASSLGGTGGNEQFF. Written as DNA, the CDR3 is TGTGCCAGCAGCTTAGGAGGGACAGGGGGCAATGAGCAGTTCTTC. Supplemented by reference TRBV7-9 and TRBJ2-1, the full variable domain reads DTGVSQNPRHKITKRGQNVTFRCDPISEHNRLYWYRQTLGQGPEFLTYFQNEAQLEKSRLLSDRFSAERPKGSFSTLEIQRTEQGDSAMYLCASSLGGTGGNEQFFGPGTRLTVL.

The J gene is TRBJ1-1, the V gene TRBV5-6, with 7 bases aligning to TRBD1. The germline CDR1 and CDR2 sequences are SGHDT and YYEEEE. V lost 4 bases to trimming and J lost 0 bases; unmatched junction nucleotides: 9. The CDR3 runs to 16 residues. CDR3 DNA sequence: TGTGCCAGCAGCCAGGGGACAGTCATCTTGAACACTGAAGCTTTCTTT. Protein product: CASSQGTVILNTEAFF.

The rearrangement joins TRBV5-1 to TRBJ1-5; D unclear. V lost 0 bases and J lost 0, with 4 bases in between. The CDR3 has 14 amino acids. Looked up from germline, CDR1 is SGHRS and CDR2 is YFSETQ. The CDR3 bases are TGCGCCAGCAGCTTGGAACCTAGCAATCAGCCCCAGCATTTT. It codes for CASSLEPSNQPQHF.